This TCR beta chain was identified in a study of graft-versus-host responses after intestinal transplantation. Looking at the study overall: Multivisceral, liver-intestinal, or isolated intestinal grafts went to recipients. Anti-thymocyte globulin served as induction for all recipients, who then took tacrolimus and steroids for approximately 3 years.

Germline values: CDR1 SGDLS, CDR2 YYNGEE. CDR3 length: 16 residues. Trimming removed 1 base from V and 2 bases from J; junction bases left unmatched: 6. Repertoires were generated with immunoSEQ multiplex PCR, while TCRdb's copy carries only in-frame clones and drops some. Of roughly 110,000 clones detected, 85% to 95% appear once; the ten largest clones hold more than 0.95%. General observations from the study: Declines in HvG clones occurring early post-transplant were associated with peak circulating GvH clone levels. There were GvH clones found in recipient marrow, and some of them appeared first in ileum or blood.

This clone was counted a single time. Its antigen is unidentified. This clonotype was obtained from a human donor who was the organ donor for an intestinal transplant. V usage is TRBV9 and J usage is TRBJ2-1; TRBD2 aligns across 7 bases. The sequenced sample was unstimulated CD8+ T cells sorted from spleen or lymph node cells, obtained before transplant. In DNA, the CDR3 is TGTGCCAGCAGCGTATCCGGGGGGTTCACCTACAATGAGCAGTTCTTC. It specifies CASSVSGGFTYNEQFF. The full variable domain, rest sourced from reference TRBV9 and TRBJ2-1, is DSGVTQTPKHLITATGQRVTLRCSPRSGDLSVYWYQQSLDQGLQFLIQYYNGEERAKGNILERFSAQQFPDLHSELNLSSLELGDSALYFCASSVSGGFTYNEQFFGPGTRLTVL.